The rows below give T cell receptor beta chains drawn from one sample of a study of esophageal squamous cell carcinoma under preoperative chemotherapy. TCRdb analysed the PCR reads with MiXCR anew, one entry per CDR3 protein. Altogether over 13,000 distinct CDR3 sequences are present, about three fifths being singletons, with the ten largest covering more than 50%. The material was obtained from a patient given preoperative chemotherapy. These receptors came from a human donor with esophageal squamous cell carcinoma. The donor label of this sample is uncertain. Each CDR3 is given with its conserved first and last residue. Each record gives: V gene, J gene, clone size, D gene, CDR3 length, CDR3 DNA, CDR3 protein. The D gene is left open where the match is weak. Only part of the rows carry a size: once, few, many, or a class if the clone is expanded.

>TRBV7-2|TRBJ2-1|few|TRBD2|17
TGTGCCAGCCTGCGGGGCCTGGGCGGGAGGACGGCCAATGAGCAGTTCTTC
CASLRGLGGRTANEQFF
>TRBV27|TRBJ2-7|-|-|16
TGTGCCAGCAGTGTCAGGGGGGGGGGAGCGACAGACACGCAGTACTTC
CASSVRGGGATDTQYF
>TRBV6-4|TRBJ2-3|-|TRBD2|14
TGTGCCAGCAGTGAGCGGGGGGGCCTAGATACGCAGTATTTT
CASSERGGLDTQYF
>TRBV6-1|TRBJ2-3|-|-|14
TGTGCCAGCAGGACCCGTGTGACAGGCGATACGCAGTATTTT
CASRTRVTGDTQYF
>TRBV6-1|TRBJ2-3|-|TRBD2|14
TGTCCCGGCGCGGGGGGGTGGGACACAAATACGCAGTATTTC
CPGAGGWDTNTQYF
>TRBV7-2|TRBJ2-2|-|-|16
TGTGCCAGCAGCCCAGACGGACATCGACTCACCGGGGAGCTGTTTTTT
CASSPDGHRLTGELFF
>TRBV6-1|TRBJ1-5|many|-|12
TGTGCCAGCAGTAAAGGGACTCAGCCCCAGCATTTT
CASSKGTQPQHF
>TRBV10-3|TRBJ2-1|-|-|14
TGTGCCAGTCACGTGGGGGTGAGCTACGATGAGCAGTTCTTC
CASHVGVSYDEQFF
>TRBV6-5|TRBJ2-1|large|TRBD2|14
TGTGCCAGCGGAACTAGCGGGGGGGCTGATGAGCAGTTCTTC
CASGTSGGADEQFF
>TRBV6-1|TRBJ2-1|large|-|16
TGTGCCAGCAGTAATTCACAGGGAGAACCCTACAATGAGCAGTTCTTC
CASSNSQGEPYNEQFF
>TRBV6-1|TRBJ2-1|-|TRBD2|19
TGTGCCAGCAGTGTCAGACTAGCGGGGGACCGAAGCAACTACAATGAGCAGTTTTTC
CASSVRLAGDRSNYNEQFF
>TRBV6-1|TRBJ2-7|many|-|13
TGTGCCAGCAGTGAAGTGTCCGGCTACGAGCAGTACTTC
CASSEVSGYEQYF
>TRBV6-1|TRBJ2-4|-|-|17
TGTGCCAGCAGTGGAGTCGGGGGGCTGTGCGCCAAAGACATTCAGTACTTC
CASSGVGGLCAKDIQYF
>TRBV15|TRBJ2-3|-|-|14
TGTGCCACCAGCAGAACTGGGACATTCAATACGCAGTATTTT
CATSRTGTFNTQYF
>TRBV6-5|TRBJ1-5|-|TRBD1|15
TGTGCCAGCAGTTTCTGGGACAGGTCAAGACAGCCCCAGCATTTT
CASSFWDRSRQPQHF
>TRBV12-3/TRBV12-4|TRBJ2-1|-|-|15
TGTGCCAGCAGTTTAGGCGGGAAACCCTACAATGAGCAGTTCTTC
CASSLGGKPYNEQFF
>TRBV10-3|TRBJ2-3|-|TRBD2|14
TGTGCGGGTGGGGGGGGAGGTGACCCAGAGACGCAGTATTTT
CAGGGGGDPETQYF
>TRBV6-1|TRBJ1-3|-|-|10
TGTGCCAGCGGCCGAAACACCATATATTTT
CASGRNTIYF
>TRBV6-1|TRBJ2-3|medium-sized|TRBD2|15
TGTGCCAGCAGTCGGACTAGCGGGAGGGCAGATACGCAGTATTTT
CASSRTSGRADTQYF
>TRBV12-3/TRBV12-4|TRBJ2-4|-|-|16
TGTGCCAGCAGCGCCACGGGGGTGTGCGCCAAAAACATTCAGTATTTC
CASSATGVCAKNIQYF
>TRBV6-5|TRBJ2-1|-|TRBD2|15
TGTGCCAGCAGTTACACCGGGACTAGCGATCGCGAGCAGTTCTTC
CASSYTGTSDREQFF
>TRBV12-3/TRBV12-4|TRBJ2-5|many|TRBD1|14
TGTGCCAGCAGTATACAGGGGCTCTTGGAGACCCAGTACTTC
CASSIQGLLETQYF